Reported below is one TCR beta chain. The target of this receptor is not known. Per-base qualities were not stored, and no clone one base away is much larger. This specimen belongs to a study of persistence of HIV-infected CD4 T cells (dated by TCRdb to 2018 to 2020). Looking at the study overall: The study isolated CMV- and HIV-1 Gag-responding CD4+ T cells from ART-treated individuals to examine antigen-driven clonal expansion of HIV-1-infected cells. TCRbeta sequencing assessed the clonality of all cells in each sorted population, while proviral sequencing assessed the clonality of infected cells. Peripheral blood samples of up to about 180 mL were collected at multiple time points, except for a couple of participants, who underwent leukapheresis at a single time point. Participants had been on suppressive ART for a median of roughly 8 years. Cross-participant TCR cluster analysis included under ten participants for CMV and over five participants for Gag. The paper's findings and limits, for the study overall: Antigen-responding cells were enriched for expanded CDR3beta sequences that were degenerate, which suggests that CD4+ responses to CMV and Gag underwent convergent selection. TCRbeta richness in CMV- and Gag-responding cells was significantly lower than in anti-CD3/anti-CD28-responding cells; CMV-responding cells had higher oligoclonality than CD3/CD28-stimulated and Gag-responding cells. Bulk TCR analyses could not be restricted to the rare CMV-responding cells that actually carried HIV-1 proviruses. TCR oligoclonality correlated with proviral oligoclonality within the same sorted populations. The study involved few individuals and tested only a limited range of antigens.

The treatment or condition tag for this specimen amounts to: suppressive antiretroviral therapy. A pool of overlapping 15-mer peptides from HIV-1 Gag, at 0.8 to 1 ug per peptide per mL, was used to stimulate the cells. Nonresponding CD40L-negative CD69-negative CD45RO-high memory CD4+ T cells were sorted as memory populations depleted of antigen-responding cells. Participants were HIV-1-infected adults who started suppressive ART during chronic infection. Participants had undetectable plasma HIV-1 RNA below 50 copies/mL for at least 4 years. To be included, a participant needed positive CMV serology and a CD4+ T cell count above 400 cells/uL. Before stimulation, PBMCs were isolated using density centrifugation and depleted of CD8+ T cells. For less than 20 hours, CD8-depleted PBMCs were stimulated with anti-CD28/CD49d costimulation, a CD40-blocking antibody, and enfuvirtide, which was added to prevent new infections. Sorting was done on either a Beckman Coulter MoFlo Legacy or an XDP sorter, and propidium iodide was used to exclude dead cells. For samples with more than one million cells, genomic DNA was extracted with the QIAamp DNA Mini Kit, and for all other samples the Quick-DNA Microprep Kit was used.

Including cysteine and phenylalanine, the CDR3 has 14 amino acids. Of the read, only the CDR3 DNA is kept; its 42 bases are in frame from base 1. V is shortened by 1 base, J by 1 base, and the region joining them spans 5 bases. The germline V gene encodes CDR1 SGHNT and CDR2 YENEEA. The immunoSEQ hsTCRB assay version 4, run in survey mode, was used to sequence TCRbeta repertoires from genomic DNA. Genomic DNA was diluted to about 9.9 ng/uL, and up to 1 ug per sample was used for TCRbeta sequencing. In the source study's methods: Analysis of the TCRbeta data was done in ImmunoSeq Analyzer 3.0, and diversity was computed on productive nucleotide rearrangements. Using the Immunarch R package, the improved Chao index served to estimate lower-bound TCR diversity and the Gini coefficient served to estimate clonality. Nucleotide rearrangements that differed but encoded the same CDR3beta amino acid sequence were counted as separate clonotypes. Differential abundance analysis found TCRbeta sequences that were significantly enriched in antigen-responding cells compared with anti-CD3/anti-CD28-activated cells. GLIPH2 clustered TCRs by predicted peptide-MHC specificity, both within individual participants and across merged participant data sets. Not all clones reach the TCRdb copy of this immuneACCESS table, which keeps in-frame sequences only. Checked studies attribute under half of the gap to unresolved V genes and leave the rest unexplained. Clonal size and the V and J genes are those of that table, whereas D and trimming came from the DNA. The sample data list some 40,000 clones, and more than 75% of these were observed just once. The biggest ten clones account for 5% to 7% of the sample.

The sequence was obtained from an adult with HIV. The donor label of this sample is uncertain. The chain is encoded by TRBV11-3 joined to TRBJ1-3; the D gene is unclear. This specimen was cultured CD4+ T cells from PBMCs, taken from a patient who received antiretroviral therapy. The sample's cell subset or site, from its label and the paper: CD40L-CD69- CD45RO-high memory CD4 T cells not responding to Gag peptides. The CDR3 has the sequence CASSLGSSGNTIYF. Here is the DNA: TGTGCCAGCAGCTTAGGCAGTTCTGGAAACACCATATATTTT.